These 9 T cell receptor beta chains share one sample of origin, sequenced in a study of shared clonotypes between healthy human individuals. Naive CD8 cells comprised CD45RO-negative, CCR7-positively selected cells, excluding terminally differentiated effector memory CD45RA+ cells. Method: immunoSEQ multiplex PCR; TCRdb's copy keeps in-frame clones and lacks some. The table lists 1.5 million to 2.5 million clones, less than 95% of them singletons, with more than 0.95% in the top ten. Sequencing input: naive CD8+ T cells sorted from blood. The receptor source for this set is a man younger than 35 in good health.

The V call is TRBV2, the J call TRBJ1-2; unclear D gene. The CDR3 sequence is 17 residues long. Germline loops: CDR1 SNHLY, CDR2 FYNNEI. Deletions cut 1 base from V and 0 bases from J, with 15 bases between. The CDR3 is CASSEVLGGEANYGYTF. DNA for the CDR3: TGTGCCAGCAGTGAAGTCTTGGGTGGGGAGGCTAACTATGGCTACACCTTC.

To note about this clone: The identical CDR3 is also encoded by other nucleotide sequences in the sample. This chain joins TRBV29-1 and TRBJ1-2; TRBD1 matches at 10 bases. V gave up 3 bases and J gave up 8 bases; unmatched junction bases: 3. Germline V gene lookup returns CDR1 SQVTM and CDR2 ANQGSEA. CDR3 length equals 12 residues. The CDR3 coding sequence is TGCAGCGTTGAGGACAGGGGGTACGGCTACACCTTC. This encodes CSVEDRGYGYTF.

The rearrangement uses TRBV7-9 and TRBJ2-5, with TRBD2 identical over 10 bases. Germline CDR1 SEHNR, CDR2 FQNEAQ (reference sequence). The V gene end was trimmed by 2 bases and the J gene end by 3 bases; junction bases not matched to a gene: 6. The CDR3 loop spans 16 amino acids. CDR3 nucleotide sequence: TGTGCCAGCAGCTTAATGGAGCGGGAGGGAGAAGAGACCCAGTACTTC. It encodes CASSLMEREGEETQYF.

The chain joins TRBV28 to TRBJ2-7; no clear D gene. The V end was cut by 1 base, the J end by 3 bases, with 13 bases between. The CDR3 runs 15 residues. Germline V gene data show CDR1 as MDHEN and CDR2 as SYDVKM. CDR3 nucleotides: TGTGCCAGCAGTTTATCCAGTGGGAAGCTCTACGAGCAGTACTTC. This encodes CASSLSSGKLYEQYF.

V and J are TRBV9 and TRBJ2-3; 7 bases are a match to TRBD2. V lost 3 bases, J lost 3 bases, and 10 bases stayed unmatched. CDR3 length: 16 amino acids. CDR1 and CDR2 from the germline V gene are SGDLS and YYNGEE. The CDR3 loop is CASSASYLGGTDTQYF. The DNA of the CDR3 is TGTGCCAGCAGCGCCTCATATCTGGGGGGGACAGATACGCAGTATTTT.

This clone was counted once. V is TRBV19 and J is TRBJ2-1; 13 bases are a match to TRBD2. CDR3 size: 16 residues. Losses at the gene ends were 9 bases for V and 1 base for J; bases not matched to a gene: 6. Germline V gives CDR1 LNHDA, CDR2 SQIVND (reference sequence). CDR3 protein: CASGLAGVNSYNEQFF. CDR3 coding DNA: TGTGCCAGCGGACTAGCGGGAGTCAATTCCTACAATGAGCAGTTCTTC.

As regards this clone: Other DNA sequences of this sample code for an identical CDR3. CDR3 loop: CSVEGRETEAFF. The DNA of the CDR3 is TGCAGCGTTGAAGGCAGGGAAACTGAAGCTTTCTTT. This chain links TRBV29-1 with TRBJ1-1; D possibly corresponds to TRBD1 (5 bases). Germline CDR1 is SQVTM and CDR2 is ANQGSEA. The V end was cut by 1 base, the J end by 5 bases, with 8 bases between. The CDR3 runs 12 residues.

V usage is TRBV6-6 and J usage is TRBJ2-7, with no clear D. This CDR3 spans 11 amino acids. The V gene's germline CDR1 is MNHNY and CDR2 SVGAGI (reference sequence). V was shortened by 8 bases and J by 5 bases, with 10 bases between the two germline ends. The CDR3 DNA sequence: TGTGCCAGCTCCGTGGGGAACGAGCAGTACTTC. The encoded protein is CASSVGNEQYF.

The chain carries TRBV15 and TRBJ2-1; 10 positions agree with TRBD1. Germline V gene data show CDR1 as LNHNV and CDR2 as YYDKDF (reference sequence). Losses at the gene ends were 8 bases for V and 7 bases for J; bases not matched to a gene: 8. There are 14 residues in the CDR3. CDR3 nucleotides: TGTGCCACCCGTGGGGGACAGGGGTTAAATGAGCAGTTCTTC. Encoded protein: CATRGGQGLNEQFF. The complete variable domain, with remaining parts taken from reference TRBV15 and TRBJ2-1, reads DAMVIQNPRYQVTQFGKPVTLSCSQTLNHNVMYWYQQKSSQAPKLLFHYYDKDFNNEADTPDNFQSRRPNTSFCFLDIRSPGLGDTAMYLCATRGGQGLNEQFFGPGTRLTVL.